Each of the 9 T cell receptor beta chains below was sequenced from the same sample in a study of T cell changes during pregnancy in multiple sclerosis. Only in-frame clones appear in the TCRdb table, and some are missing; sequencing was by immunoSEQ multiplex PCR. The table records roughly 40,000 clones, approximately 90% of them present only once. Sequenced here: CD4+ T cells from peripheral blood mononuclear cells, sampled before pregnancy. The receptors here all came from a female donor with multiple sclerosis, enrolled in a pregnancy study.

This clone was counted a few times. This rearrangement joins TRBV5-4 to TRBJ1-1; D is ambiguous. The V gene's germline CDR1 is SGHNT and CDR2 YYREEE (reference sequence). The V and J ends lost 3 bases and 0 bases respectively, with 9 bases between them. The CDR3 extends over 14 amino acids. For the CDR3, the DNA is TGTGCCAGCAGCTGGAGGGATATGAACACTGAAGCTTTCTTT. Translating it yields CASSWRDMNTEAFF. Variable domain in full (rest from reference TRBV5-4 and TRBJ1-1): ETGVTQSPTHLIKTRGQQVTLRCSSQSGHNTVSWYQQALGQGPQFIFQYYREEENGRGNFPPRFSGLQFPNYSSELNVNALELDDSALYLCASSWRDMNTEAFFGQGTRLTVV.

This clone was seen once. V gene TRBV4-3 combines with J gene TRBJ2-2; a weak D match, TRBD1 (5 bases). Between the trimmed V and J ends, which lost 1 base and 3 bases, there was a span of 30 bases. Germline V lookup: CDR1 LGHNA, CDR2 YSLEER. CDR3 length equals 22 residues. In nucleotides, the CDR3 is TGCGCCAGCAGCCAAGGATTAAAACAGGCCCCTGAGTGGCCCCCGTACACCGGGGAGCTGTTTTTT. Its translation is CASSQGLKQAPEWPPYTGELFF.

This clone has just one count. This chain joins TRBV30 and TRBJ1-2, with TRBD1 matching over 7 bases. Per the germline V gene, CDR1 is GTSNPN and CDR2 is SVGIG (reference sequence). The CDR3 loop spans 14 amino acids. Unmatched junction bases numbered 8, after V lost 3 bases and J lost 4 bases. CDR3 in DNA: TGTGCCTGGAGCCAACAGGGGTTAGCCTATGGCTACACCTTC. Translation: CAWSQQGLAYGYTF.

This clone was detected once. The chain links TRBV19 to TRBJ2-1; D is unclear. The germline V gene encodes CDR1 LNHDA and CDR2 SQIVND (reference sequence). Trimming removed 3 bases at V and 6 bases at J, with 12 bases between. The CDR3 is 14 residues long. The CDR3 bases are TGTGCCAGTAGTATCGACTCCGTCCGCAATGAGCAGTTCTTC. This gives the protein CASSIDSVRNEQFF. The full variable domain, with the rest looked up from reference TRBV19 and TRBJ2-1, is DGGITQSPKYLFRKEGQNVTLSCEQNLNHDAMYWYRQDPGQGLRLIYYSQIVNDFQKGDIAEGYSVSREKKESFPLTVTSAQKNPTAFYLCASSIDSVRNEQFFGPGTRLTVL.

This chain joins TRBV6-5 and TRBJ1-3; D gene uncertain. V lost 0 bases, J lost 2 bases, and 8 bases lay in between. The CDR3 is 15 residues long. Germline CDR1 reads MNHEY; CDR2 reads SVGAGI. The CDR3 nucleotides are TGTGCCAGCAGTTACTCGAGACGGGCTGGAAACACCATATATTTT. Its protein product is CASSYSRRAGNTIYF.

Points on this clone: The sample contains more than one DNA sequence encoding this CDR3. The V gene is TRBV7-2, the J gene TRBJ1-2; the match to TRBD1 covers 8 bases. The CDR3 runs to 15 residues. The V gene end was trimmed by 3 bases and the J gene end by 4 bases; junction bases not matched to a gene: 7. Germline V gene data show CDR1 as SGHTA and CDR2 as FQGNSA. This chain's CDR3 is CASSLQGQALYGYTF. In nucleotides, the CDR3 is TGTGCCAGCAGCTTGCAGGGACAGGCCCTCTATGGCTACACCTTC.

The chain links TRBV10-3 to TRBJ2-4, with 7 positions matching TRBD1. Germline values: CDR1 ENHRY, CDR2 SYGVKD. CDR3 length: 18 residues. The trim removed 5 bases at V and 7 bases at J, leaving 20 bases unmatched. CDR3 in DNA: TGTGCCATCAGTCCCCGGCCCCGACAGGGCCAAGGCGAGAACATTCAGTACTTC. Translation gives CAISPRPRQGQGENIQYF.

This chain connects TRBV7-2 to TRBJ1-4; TRBD1 matches 11 bases. The J segment lost 4 bases and the V segment lost 4 bases, leaving 2 bases of the junction unmatched. Germline CDR1 and CDR2: SGHTA and FQGNSA. The CDR3 extends over 15 amino acids. The CDR3 coding sequence is TGTGCCAGCAGCTCCGGGACAGGGGGTAATGAAAAACTGTTTTTT. As protein: CASSSGTGGNEKLFF. The full variable domain, its missing parts supplied by reference TRBV7-2 and TRBJ1-4, is GAGVSQSPSNKVTEKGKDVELRCDPISGHTALYWYRQSLGQGLEFLIYFQGNSAPDKSGLPSDRFSAERTGGSVSTLTIQRTQQEDSAVYLCASSSGTGGNEKLFFGSGTQLSVL.

V and J are TRBV15 and TRBJ1-2, with 9 bases aligning to TRBD1. Trimming took 1 base from V and 4 from J; bases not matched to a gene: 4. This CDR3 is built from 15 residues. Germline lookup yields CDR1 LNHNV and CDR2 YYDKDF (reference sequence). CDR3 nucleotides: TGTGCCACCAGCAGAGCGGACAGGGGCAGCTATGGCTACACCTTC. It specifies CATSRADRGSYGYTF.